This TCR beta chain was identified during a study of blood T cell repertoires in COVID-19. Background on the study: COVID-19 samples from acute and convalescent phases originated in the United States, Italy and Spain.

Germline assignment: CDR1 SGHNT and CDR2 YYREEE (reference sequence). This CDR3 contains 14 residues. V was pared by 0 bases and J by 0 bases, with 6 bases between. Some clones are missing from TCRdb's copy, which holds only in-frame ones; the method was immunoSEQ multiplex PCR. The sample shows around 170,000 clones, roughly 77% of them seen only once. The sequenced sample consisted of peripheral blood. This sequence was found in a man in his 70s with active or convalescent COVID-19. The chain uses TRBV5-4 and TRBJ1-2, with a possible D match to TRBD1 (5 bases). The chain's CDR3 is CASSLGTTNYGYTF. The CDR3 DNA reads TGTGCCAGCAGCTTGGGGACAACTAACTATGGCTACACCTTC.